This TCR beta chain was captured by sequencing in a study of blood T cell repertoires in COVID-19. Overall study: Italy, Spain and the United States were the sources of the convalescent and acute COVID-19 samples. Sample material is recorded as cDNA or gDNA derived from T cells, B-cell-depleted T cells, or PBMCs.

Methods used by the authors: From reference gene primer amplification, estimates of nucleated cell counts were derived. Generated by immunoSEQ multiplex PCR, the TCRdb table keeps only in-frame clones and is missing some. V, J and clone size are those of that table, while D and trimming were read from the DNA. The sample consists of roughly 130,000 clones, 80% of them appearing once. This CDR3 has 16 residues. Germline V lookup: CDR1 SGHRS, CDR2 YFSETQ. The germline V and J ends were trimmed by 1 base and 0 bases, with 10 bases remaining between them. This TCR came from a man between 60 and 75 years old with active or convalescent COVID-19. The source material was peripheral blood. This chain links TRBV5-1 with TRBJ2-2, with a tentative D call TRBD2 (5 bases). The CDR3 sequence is CASSLTRAANTGELFF. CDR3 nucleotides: TGCGCCAGCAGCTTGACTAGGGCCGCGAACACCGGGGAGCTGTTTTTT.